This section outlines one T cell receptor (beta chain) sequence together with its context. Germline CDR1 and CDR2: MRHNA and SNTAGT. Between the trimmed V and J ends, which lost 6 bases and 6 bases, there was a span of 18 bases. The CDR3 is made up of 15 amino acids. This entry belongs to a study of T-cell reconstitution after alpha-beta-depleted transplantation in children. Construction of the TCRbeta library involved unique molecular identifiers. TCRdb called the PCR reads again in MiXCR, with one record for every CDR3 protein. The data contain about 540,000 distinct CDR3 sequences, 18% of them singletons.

This TCR came from a human donor who donated a stem cell graft to a child with acute lymphoblastic leukemia. The J gene is TRBJ2-1, the V gene TRBV6-4; no reliable D call. The specimen comprised PBMCs from the stem cell graft donor, sampled from the stem cell graft. DNA for the CDR3: TGTGCCAGCAGCCTTTACTTCGGCATCATCAATGAGCAGTTCTTC. This encodes CASSLYFGIINEQFF.